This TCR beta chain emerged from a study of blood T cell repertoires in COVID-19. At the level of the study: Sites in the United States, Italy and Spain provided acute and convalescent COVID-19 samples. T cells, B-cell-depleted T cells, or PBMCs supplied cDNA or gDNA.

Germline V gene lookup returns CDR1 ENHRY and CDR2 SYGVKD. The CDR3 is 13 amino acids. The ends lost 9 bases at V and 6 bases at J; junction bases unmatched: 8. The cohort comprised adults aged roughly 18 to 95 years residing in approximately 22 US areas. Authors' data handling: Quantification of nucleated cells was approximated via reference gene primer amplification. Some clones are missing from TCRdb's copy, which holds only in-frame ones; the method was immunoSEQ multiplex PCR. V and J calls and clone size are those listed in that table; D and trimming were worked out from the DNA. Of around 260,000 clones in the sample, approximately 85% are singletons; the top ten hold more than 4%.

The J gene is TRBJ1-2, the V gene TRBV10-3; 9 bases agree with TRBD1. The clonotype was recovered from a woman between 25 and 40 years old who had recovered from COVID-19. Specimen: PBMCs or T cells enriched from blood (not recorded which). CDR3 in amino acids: CAIADTGGNGYTF. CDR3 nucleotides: TGTGCCATAGCTGACACAGGGGGCAATGGCTACACCTTC.